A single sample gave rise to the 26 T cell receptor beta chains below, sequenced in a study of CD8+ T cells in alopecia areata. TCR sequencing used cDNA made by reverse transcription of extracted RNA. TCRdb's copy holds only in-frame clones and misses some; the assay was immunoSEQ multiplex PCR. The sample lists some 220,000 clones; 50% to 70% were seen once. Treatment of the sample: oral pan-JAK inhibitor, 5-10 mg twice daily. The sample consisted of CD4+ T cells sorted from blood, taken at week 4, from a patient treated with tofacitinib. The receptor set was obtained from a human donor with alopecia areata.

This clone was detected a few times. The CDR3 sequence: CSGGHSDAEAFF. CDR3 sequence (DNA): TGCAGCGGCGGGCATTCGGACGCTGAAGCTTTCTTT. The chain recombines TRBV29-1 with TRBJ1-1; D uncertain. V lost 7 bases and J 6 bases, leaving 15 bases between the germline ends. The CDR3 runs to 12 residues. Germline values: CDR1 SQVTM, CDR2 ANQGSEA. Drawing the rest from reference TRBV29-1 and TRBJ1-1, the complete variable domain is SAVISQKPSRDICQRGTSLTIQCQVDSQVTMMFWYRQQPGQSLTLIATANQGSEATYESGFVIDKFPISRPNLTFSTLTVSNMSPEDSSIYLCSGGHSDAEAFFGQGTRLTVV.

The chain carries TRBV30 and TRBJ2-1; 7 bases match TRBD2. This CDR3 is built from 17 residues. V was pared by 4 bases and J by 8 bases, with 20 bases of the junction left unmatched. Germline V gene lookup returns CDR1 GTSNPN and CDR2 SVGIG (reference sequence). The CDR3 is CAWKKLRGGGSSDEQFF. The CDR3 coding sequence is TGTGCCTGGAAGAAACTGCGTGGCGGGGGAAGTAGCGATGAGCAGTTCTTC.

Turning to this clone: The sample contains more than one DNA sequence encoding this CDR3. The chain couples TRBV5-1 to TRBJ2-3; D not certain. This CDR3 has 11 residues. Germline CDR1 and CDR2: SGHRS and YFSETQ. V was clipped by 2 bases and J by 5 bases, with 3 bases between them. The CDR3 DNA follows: TGCGCCAGCAGCTTAAAAGATACGCAGTATTTT. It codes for CASSLKDTQYF.

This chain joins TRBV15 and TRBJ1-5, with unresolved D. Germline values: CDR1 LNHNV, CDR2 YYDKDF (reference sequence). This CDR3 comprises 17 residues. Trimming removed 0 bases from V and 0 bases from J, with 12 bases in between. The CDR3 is CATSRDPLGPSNQPQHF. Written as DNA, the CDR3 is TGTGCCACCAGCAGAGATCCGCTTGGCCCTAGCAATCAGCCCCAGCATTTT.

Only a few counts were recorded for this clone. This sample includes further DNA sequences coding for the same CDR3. For the CDR3, the DNA is TGCAGCGTTGATACGGGGGGGCAAGAGACCCAGTACTTC. Translated, it gives CSVDTGGQETQYF. This chain links TRBV29-1 with TRBJ2-5; 8 bases line up with TRBD2. This CDR3 is built from 13 residues. J gave up 2 bases and V 3 bases, and 2 bases lay outside the gene matches. Germline lookup yields CDR1 SQVTM and CDR2 ANQGSEA.

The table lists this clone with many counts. CDR3 protein: CASSFPGGTDSGANVLTF. CDR3 nucleotides: TGCGCCAGCAGCTTCCCCGGGGGGACAGACTCTGGGGCCAACGTCCTGACTTTC. This chain joins TRBV4-1 and TRBJ2-6; either TRBD1 or TRBD2 may supply D (7 bases each). Germline V gene data show CDR1 as MGHRA and CDR2 as YSYEKL. Trimming took 5 bases from V and 0 from J, leaving 17 bases between them. The length of the CDR3 is 18 residues.

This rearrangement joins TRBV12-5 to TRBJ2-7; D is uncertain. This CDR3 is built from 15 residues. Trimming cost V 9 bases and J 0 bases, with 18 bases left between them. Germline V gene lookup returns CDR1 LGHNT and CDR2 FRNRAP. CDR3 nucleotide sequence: TGTGCTAGCTGGGTGGTCAGGCCTAGCTCCTACGAGCAGTACTTC. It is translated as CASWVVRPSSYEQYF.

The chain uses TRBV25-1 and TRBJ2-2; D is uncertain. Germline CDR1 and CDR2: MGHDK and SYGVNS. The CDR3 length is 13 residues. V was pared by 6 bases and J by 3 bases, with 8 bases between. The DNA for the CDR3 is TGTGCCAGCAGCAGGCTGGACACCGGGGAGCTGTTTTTT. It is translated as CASSRLDTGELFF.

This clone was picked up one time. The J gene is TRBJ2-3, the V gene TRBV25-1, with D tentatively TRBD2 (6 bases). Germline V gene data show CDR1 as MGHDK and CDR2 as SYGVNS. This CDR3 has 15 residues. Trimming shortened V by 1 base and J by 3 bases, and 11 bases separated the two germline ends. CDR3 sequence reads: CASSEWGTGTDTQYF. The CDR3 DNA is TGTGCCAGCAGTGAATGGGGGACTGGGACAGATACGCAGTATTTT.

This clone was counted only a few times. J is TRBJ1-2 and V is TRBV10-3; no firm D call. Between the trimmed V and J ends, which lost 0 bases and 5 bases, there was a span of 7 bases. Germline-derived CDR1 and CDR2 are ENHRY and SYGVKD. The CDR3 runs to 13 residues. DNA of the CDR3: TGTGCCATCAGTGAGTCGACAAAGTATGGCTACACCTTC. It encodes CAISESTKYGYTF.

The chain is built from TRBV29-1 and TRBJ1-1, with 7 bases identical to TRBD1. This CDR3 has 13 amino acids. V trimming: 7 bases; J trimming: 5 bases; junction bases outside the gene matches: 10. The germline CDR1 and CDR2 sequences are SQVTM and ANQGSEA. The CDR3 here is CSGGESRGTEAFF. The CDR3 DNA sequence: TGCAGCGGCGGGGAATCCAGGGGGACTGAAGCTTTCTTT.

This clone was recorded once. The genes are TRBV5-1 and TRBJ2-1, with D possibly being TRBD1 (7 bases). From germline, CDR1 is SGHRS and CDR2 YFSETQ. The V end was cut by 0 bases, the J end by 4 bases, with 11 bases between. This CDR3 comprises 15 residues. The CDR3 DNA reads TGCGCCAGCAGCTTGGGGAGGGGGCCTTACAATGAGCAGTTCTTC. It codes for CASSLGRGPYNEQFF. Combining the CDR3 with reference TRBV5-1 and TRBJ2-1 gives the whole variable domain KAGVTQTPRYLIKTRGQQVTLSCSPISGHRSVSWYQQTPGQGLQFLFEYFSETQRNKGNFPGRFSGRQFSNSRSEMNVSTLELGDSALYLCASSLGRGPYNEQFFGPGTRLTVL.

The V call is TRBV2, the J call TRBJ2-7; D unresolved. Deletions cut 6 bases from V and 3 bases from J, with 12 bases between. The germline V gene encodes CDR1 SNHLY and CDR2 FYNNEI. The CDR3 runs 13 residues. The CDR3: CASSPDTLYEQYF. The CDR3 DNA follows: TGTGCCAGCAGCCCAGACACCCTCTACGAGCAGTACTTC. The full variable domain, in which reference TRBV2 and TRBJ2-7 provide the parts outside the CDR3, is EPEVTQTPSHQVTQMGQEVILRCVPISNHLYFYWYRQILGQKVEFLVSFYNNEISEKSEIFDDQFSVERPDGSNFTLKIRSTKLEDSAMYFCASSPDTLYEQYFGPGTRLTVT.

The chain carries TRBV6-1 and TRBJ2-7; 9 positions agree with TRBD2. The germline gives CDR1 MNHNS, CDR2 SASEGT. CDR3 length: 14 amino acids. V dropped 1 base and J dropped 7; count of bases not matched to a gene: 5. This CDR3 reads CASSEGLAGREQYF. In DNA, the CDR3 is TGTGCCAGCAGTGAAGGGCTAGCGGGGAGGGAGCAGTACTTC.

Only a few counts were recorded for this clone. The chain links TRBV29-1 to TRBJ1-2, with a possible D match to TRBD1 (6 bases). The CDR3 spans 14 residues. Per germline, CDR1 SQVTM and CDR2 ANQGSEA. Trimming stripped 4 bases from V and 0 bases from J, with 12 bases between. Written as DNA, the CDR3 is TGCAGCGTTGGAGGAGGGACATCTAACTATGGCTACACCTTC. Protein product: CSVGGGTSNYGYTF.

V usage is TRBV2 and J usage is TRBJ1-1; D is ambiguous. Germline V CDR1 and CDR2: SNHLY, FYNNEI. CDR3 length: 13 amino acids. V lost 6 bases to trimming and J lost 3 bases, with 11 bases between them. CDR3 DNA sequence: TGTGCCAGCAGCAAAGGACGTGACACTGAAGCTTTCTTT. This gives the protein CASSKGRDTEAFF.

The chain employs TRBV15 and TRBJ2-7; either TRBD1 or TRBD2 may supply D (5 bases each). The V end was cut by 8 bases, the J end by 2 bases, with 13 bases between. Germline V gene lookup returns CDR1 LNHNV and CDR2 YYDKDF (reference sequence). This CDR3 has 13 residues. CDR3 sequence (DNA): TGTGCCACCGGCCGTAGAGGGGCCTACGAGCAGTACTTC. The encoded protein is CATGRRGAYEQYF.

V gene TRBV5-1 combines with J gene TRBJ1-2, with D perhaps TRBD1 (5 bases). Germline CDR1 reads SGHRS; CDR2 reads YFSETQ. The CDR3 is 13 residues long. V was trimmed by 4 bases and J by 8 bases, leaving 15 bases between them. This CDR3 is CASSPGLGKGYTF. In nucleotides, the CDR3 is TGCGCCAGCAGCCCGGGACTTGGAAAGGGCTACACCTTC.

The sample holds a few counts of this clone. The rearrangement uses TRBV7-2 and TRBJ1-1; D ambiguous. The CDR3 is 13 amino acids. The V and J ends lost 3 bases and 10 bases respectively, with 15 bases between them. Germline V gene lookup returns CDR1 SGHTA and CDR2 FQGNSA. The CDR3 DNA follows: TGTGCCAGCAGCTTTGTAAAGGGTGCGGGAGCTTTCTTT. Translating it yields CASSFVKGAGAFF.

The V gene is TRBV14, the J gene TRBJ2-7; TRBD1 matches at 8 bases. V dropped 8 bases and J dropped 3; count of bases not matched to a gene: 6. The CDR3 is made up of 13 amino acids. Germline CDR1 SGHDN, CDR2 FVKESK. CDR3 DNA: TGTGCCAGCCGCAAGACAGGGGTCTACGAGCAGTACTTC. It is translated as CASRKTGVYEQYF. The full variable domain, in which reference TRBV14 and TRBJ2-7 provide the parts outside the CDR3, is EAGVTQFPSHSVIEKGQTVTLRCDPISGHDNLYWYRRVMGKEIKFLLHFVKESKQDESGMPNNRFLAERTGGTYSTLKVQPAELEDSGVYFCASRKTGVYEQYFGPGTRLTVT.

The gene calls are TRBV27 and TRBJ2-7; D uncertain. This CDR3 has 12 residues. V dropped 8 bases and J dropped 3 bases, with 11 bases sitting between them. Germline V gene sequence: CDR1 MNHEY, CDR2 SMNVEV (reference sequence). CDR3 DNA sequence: TGTGCCAGCTCCGGCAGAAGCTACGAGCAGTACTTC. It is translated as CASSGRSYEQYF.

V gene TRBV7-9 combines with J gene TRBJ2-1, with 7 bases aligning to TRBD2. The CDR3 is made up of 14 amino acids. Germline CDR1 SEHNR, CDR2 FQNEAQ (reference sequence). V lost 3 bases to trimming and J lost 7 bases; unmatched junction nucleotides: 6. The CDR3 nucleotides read TGTGCCAGCAGCTTGACGGGACTACCTAATGAGCAGTTCTTC. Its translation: CASSLTGLPNEQFF.

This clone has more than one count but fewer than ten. The CDR3: CAISTTGVGANVLTF. CDR3 bases: TGTGCCATCAGCACGACAGGGGTGGGGGCCAACGTCCTGACTTTC. The rearrangement joins TRBV10-3 to TRBJ2-6, with TRBD1 identical over 8 bases. Germline V gene sequence: CDR1 ENHRY, CDR2 SYGVKD. The CDR3 consists of 15 residues. Trimming cost V 6 bases and J 4 bases; bases outside gene matches: 5.

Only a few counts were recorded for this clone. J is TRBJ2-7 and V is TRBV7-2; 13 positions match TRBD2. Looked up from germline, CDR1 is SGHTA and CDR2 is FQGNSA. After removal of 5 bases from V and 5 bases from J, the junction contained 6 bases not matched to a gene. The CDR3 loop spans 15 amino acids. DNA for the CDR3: TGTGCCAGCAGCAAACTAGCGGGGGGGAAGGACGAGCAGTACTTC. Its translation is CASSKLAGGKDEQYF.

The CDR3 DNA sequence: TGTGCCAGCAGCCAAGATCTCGGAGCTCCCCGTGGCTACACCTTC. As protein: CASSQDLGAPRGYTF. V and J are TRBV14 and TRBJ1-2; D gene unclear. With 0 bases removed from V and 7 bases from J, the gap between germline ends came to 15 bases. This CDR3 region has 15 residues. Germline loops: CDR1 SGHDN, CDR2 FVKESK. Based on the CDR3 plus reference TRBV14 and TRBJ1-2, the full variable domain is EAGVTQFPSHSVIEKGQTVTLRCDPISGHDNLYWYRRVMGKEIKFLLHFVKESKQDESGMPNNRFLAERTGGTYSTLKVQPAELEDSGVYFCASSQDLGAPRGYTFGSGTRLTVV.

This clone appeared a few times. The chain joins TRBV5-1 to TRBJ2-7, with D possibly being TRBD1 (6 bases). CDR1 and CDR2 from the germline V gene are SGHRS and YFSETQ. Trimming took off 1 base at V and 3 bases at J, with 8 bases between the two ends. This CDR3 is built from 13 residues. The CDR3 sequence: CASSLTGLYEQYF. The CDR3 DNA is TGCGCCAGCAGCTTGACAGGGCTCTACGAGCAGTACTTC.